Following are 30 T cell receptor beta chains from one sample sequenced in a study of spatial heterogeneity in lung cancer. Overall study findings and caveats: Higher tumor mutation counts went along with higher counts of expanded intratumoral alpha and beta TCRs.

As for time point: sample taken at primary tumor resection. From the 5' RACE reads, TCRdb called clonotypes with MiXCR, one entry per CDR3 protein. The sample includes over a thousand distinct CDR3 sequences, less than 20% of them seen just once. Their recognized antigens are unknown. The sequencing here drew on lung tumor tissue, taken at surgery. The receptor source for this set is a female donor with early-stage non-small cell lung cancer.

This clonotype appeared once. Being off target in a library aimed at alpha chains, this beta chain has a size of little meaning. The rearrangement links TRBV7-2 to TRBJ2-1; TRBD2 might be the D (5 bases). CDR1 is SGHTA and CDR2 is FQGNSA in the germline V gene. The CDR3 contains 14 residues. Trimming left V 5 bases short and J 4 bases short, with 12 bases between. The CDR3 region is CASSKSSGYNEQFF. CDR3 sequence (DNA): TGTGCCAGCAGCAAATCCAGCGGTTACAATGAGCAGTTCTTC.

As regards this clonotype: In a library made to pick up alpha chains, this beta chain is a stray read with a size that means little. The CDR3 reads CASSLAGRSHTDTQYF. CDR3 DNA: TGCGCCAGCAGCTTGGCCGGGCGGTCCCACACAGATACGCAGTATTTT. The V gene is TRBV5-1, the J gene TRBJ2-3; D not resolved. The CDR3 covers 16 residues. CDR1 and CDR2 (germline): SGHRS, YFSETQ. V was pared by 0 bases and J by 2 bases, with 13 bases between.

By share of the sample, this clonotype is large. The library was prepared for alpha chains; this beta chain is a stray read, so its frequency means little. For the CDR3, the DNA is TGTGCCAGCAGCGTAGGAGTGCAAGATACGCAGTATTTT. Protein product: CASSVGVQDTQYF. V is TRBV9 and J is TRBJ2-3; D is ambiguous. The CDR3 loop spans 13 amino acids. Germline CDR1 SGDLS, CDR2 YYNGEE. Between the trimmed V and J ends, which lost 0 bases and 5 bases, there was a span of 7 bases.

With respect to this clonotype: The size of this beta chain means little, since it is a stray read in a library made for alpha chains. The chain is built from TRBV15 and TRBJ2-2, with D uncertain. CDR1 LNHNV and CDR2 YYDKDF come from the germline V gene (reference sequence). The CDR3 length is 13 residues. Trimming pared 8 bases from V and 9 bases from J, leaving 16 bases between. CDR3 sequence (DNA): TGTGCCACCTCAGGCGGAGAGGACCGGGAGCTGTTTTTT. Residues: CATSGGEDRELFF.

Points on this clonotype: Found in a library prepared for alpha chains, this beta chain is an off-target read, and its abundance has little meaning. The rearrangement joins TRBV7-9 to TRBJ2-3; the D gene is possibly TRBD2 (6 bases). Trimming took off 5 bases at V and 6 bases at J, with 18 bases between the two ends. The CDR3 has 15 residues. Germline V CDR1 and CDR2: SEHNR, FQNEAQ (reference sequence). CDR3 in DNA: TGTGCCAGCAGCCCCGGAGGGCGGGGCTGGGATACGCAGTATTTT. Residues: CASSPGGRGWDTQYF.

This clonotype appeared a few times. In a library made to pick up alpha chains, this beta chain is a stray read with a size that means little. The V and J genes are TRBV20-1 and TRBJ2-3; D is ambiguous. Germline V gene sequence: CDR1 DFQATT, CDR2 SNEGSKA (reference sequence). CDR3 size: 10 residues. The germline V and J ends were trimmed by 6 bases and 1 base, with 2 bases remaining between them. In DNA form, the CDR3 reads TGCAGTGCCGGCACAGATACGCAGTATTTT. Its translation is CSAGTDTQYF.

This clonotype was picked up a small number of times. This beta chain appears as a stray read in a library generated for alpha chains; its size is not informative. For the CDR3, the DNA is TGCAGTGGGGGACTTACAGAGACCCAGTACTTC. Translation: CSGGLTETQYF. The rearrangement uses TRBV20-1 and TRBJ2-5, with D perhaps matching TRBD2 (6 bases). Between the trimmed V and J ends, which lost 7 bases and 4 bases, there was a span of 10 bases. The CDR3 extends over 11 amino acids. Germline values: CDR1 DFQATT, CDR2 SNEGSKA (reference sequence).

As to this clonotype: This beta chain is an unintended read in a library built for alpha chains; its size means little. The chain employs TRBV12-3 or TRBV12-4 and TRBJ2-1; weak D call: TRBD2 (5 bases). The ends were cut back, 2 bases at V and 8 bases at J, with 13 bases in the middle. The CDR3 has 14 residues. CDR3 protein: CASSLSGIRDEQFF. CDR3 nucleotides: TGTGCCAGCAGTTTATCCGGGATAAGGGATGAGCAGTTCTTC.

In regard to this clonotype: Because the library targeted alpha chains, this beta chain is an off-target read whose size means little. The CDR3 sequence is CASSPDTSFIEQYF. The DNA for the CDR3 is TGTGCCAGCAGCCCGGATACTAGTTTTATCGAGCAGTACTTC. The J gene is TRBJ2-7, the V gene TRBV6-5, with D perhaps TRBD2 (5 bases). V was pared by 6 bases and J by 6 bases, with 18 bases between. This CDR3 comprises 14 residues. The germline CDR1 and CDR2 sequences are MNHEY and SVGAGI.

Of note for this clonotype: This beta chain slipped into a library made for alpha chains as a stray read, so its size is not meaningful. Here the CDR3 DNA reads TGTGCCAGCAGCTCTAGGGGACTAGCGAGCTACGAGCAGTACTTC. This gives the protein CASSSRGLASYEQYF. V is TRBV5-6 and J is TRBJ2-7; 10 bases fit TRBD2. The germline CDR1 and CDR2 sequences are SGHDT and YYEEEE. V was pared by 3 bases and J by 3 bases, with 6 bases of the junction left unmatched. The CDR3 runs to 15 residues.

With regard to this clonotype: Because this beta chain is a stray read in a library intended to capture alpha chains, its abundance should not be given much weight. The gene calls are TRBV7-3 and TRBJ2-1; 10 bases align to TRBD2. The J segment lost 6 bases and the V segment lost 5 bases, leaving 7 bases of the junction unmatched. The CDR3 extends over 15 amino acids. Germline CDR1 is SGHTA and CDR2 is FQGTGA. CDR3 sequence (DNA): TGTGCCAGCAGCCCAGGACTAGCGGAAGTCAATGAGCAGTTCTTC. Encoded protein: CASSPGLAEVNEQFF.

This clonotype is deemed medium-sized. For a library built for alpha chains, this beta chain is a stray read; little rests on its size. This sequence joins TRBV7-6 and TRBJ2-2, with 7 bases identical to TRBD1. Trimming took 1 base from V and 4 from J; bases not matched to a gene: 3. From germline, CDR1 is SGHVS and CDR2 FNYEAQ. This CDR3 comprises 15 residues. The CDR3 coding sequence is TGTGCCAGCAGCTTAGGTCCAGGGGGCACCGGGGAGCTGTTTTTT. It codes for CASSLGPGGTGELFF. Full variable domain (missing parts from reference TRBV7-6 and TRBJ2-2): GAGVSQSPRYKVTKRGQDVALRCDPISGHVSLYWYRQALGQGPEFLTYFNYEAQQDKSGLPNDRFSAERPEGSISTLTIQRTEQRDSAMYRCASSLGPGGTGELFFGEGSRLTVL.

This clonotype occurred a few times. This beta chain is off target for a library built for alpha chains, so its abundance means little. The J gene is TRBJ2-3, the V gene TRBV2; 7 nucleotides line up with TRBD2. The germline CDR1 and CDR2 sequences are SNHLY and FYNNEI. This CDR3 contains 16 residues. V dropped 4 bases and J dropped 0; count of bases not matched to a gene: 7. The CDR3 nucleotides read TGTGCCAGCAGTGCGGGGAGGGGATCTAGCACAGATACGCAGTATTTT. This codes for CASSAGRGSSTDTQYF.

On this clonotype itself: The library was designed around alpha chains, so this beta chain is a stray read whose abundance carries little weight. This chain joins TRBV24-1 and TRBJ2-1; tentative D call: TRBD2 (6 bases). Per germline, CDR1 KGHDR and CDR2 SFDVKD. The length of the CDR3 is 13 residues. V lost 9 bases and J 2 bases, leaving 10 bases between the germline ends. The CDR3 DNA reads TGTGCCACCCGGGGAGGCCCCTACAATGAGCAGTTCTTC. Its translation: CATRGGPYNEQFF.

Notes on this clonotype: This beta chain came through as a stray read in a library set up for alpha chains, and its size says little. V usage is TRBV10-3 and J usage is TRBJ1-5; D may be TRBD1 (6 bases). The CDR3 has 15 amino acids. Germline V gene data show CDR1 as ENHRY and CDR2 as SYGVKD. The V end lost 3 bases, the J end lost 4 bases, and 13 bases lay between the germline ends. The CDR3 DNA reads as TGTGCCATCAGTGAAGGACAGAGAGGAAATCAGCCCCAGCATTTT. This sequence encodes CAISEGQRGNQPQHF.

There are a few counts of this clonotype. This beta chain came through as a stray read in a library set up for alpha chains, and its size says little. The CDR3 reads CASSAFYGYTF. The DNA for the CDR3 is TGTGCCAGCAGTGCCTTCTATGGCTACACCTTC. The gene calls are TRBV7-2 and TRBJ1-2; D remains unclear. Trimming took off 6 bases at V and 4 bases at J, with 6 bases between the two ends. The CDR3 loop spans 11 amino acids. The germline V gene encodes CDR1 SGHTA and CDR2 FQGNSA.

This clonotype is large by share. This beta chain is a stray sequence in a library constructed for alpha chains; its clone size is not meaningful. The chain joins TRBV20-1 to TRBJ2-3; 11 bases fit TRBD2. After removal of 6 bases from V and 1 base from J, the junction contained 12 bases not matched to a gene. CDR1 and CDR2 (germline): DFQATT, SNEGSKA (reference sequence). This CDR3 contains 17 residues. For the CDR3, the DNA is TGCAGTGCCGACCTAGCGGGAGGAGGAGGGCGCACAGATACGCAGTATTTT. It encodes CSADLAGGGGRTDTQYF.

This clonotype was seen only a few times. This beta chain is an off-target read within a library intended for alpha chains, so its frequency means little. The rearrangement uses TRBV24-1 and TRBJ2-1, with D tentatively TRBD2 (5 bases). Deletions cut 7 bases from V and 8 bases from J, with 17 bases between. Germline CDR1 is KGHDR and CDR2 is SFDVKD. The CDR3 has 14 amino acids. The chain's CDR3 is CATRETTDGDEQFF. The CDR3 bases are TGTGCCACCAGAGAGACTACCGACGGTGATGAGCAGTTCTTC.

With respect to this clonotype: This beta chain came through as a stray read in a library set up for alpha chains, and its size says little. This chain connects TRBV28 to TRBJ2-4; perhaps TRBD1 as D (5 bases). In germline, CDR1 is MDHEN, CDR2 SYDVKM. V was cut by 6 bases and J by 2 bases, with 14 bases left in between. The CDR3 is made up of 15 amino acids. This CDR3 reads CASRPAQGPKNIQYF. CDR3 in DNA: TGTGCCAGCAGACCCGCGCAGGGCCCCAAAAACATTCAGTACTTC.

This clonotype was seen more than once but under ten times. A library prepared for alpha chains yielded this beta chain as an off-target read; its size is of little meaning. The DNA of the CDR3 is TGCAGTGCCCACCCCCAGCTAGGCACAGATACGCAGTATTTT. Amino acids: CSAHPQLGTDTQYF. The V call is TRBV20-1, the J call TRBJ2-3; no definite D call. V was cut by 6 bases and J by 1 base, with 14 bases left in between. CDR1 is DFQATT, CDR2 SNEGSKA, per germline (reference sequence). The CDR3 contains 14 residues.

Only a few counts were recorded for this clonotype. This beta chain is an unintended read in a library built for alpha chains; its size means little. This sequence joins TRBV29-1 and TRBJ2-1, with D tentatively TRBD1 (5 bases). V lost 6 bases and J 1 base, leaving 16 bases between the germline ends. Per germline, CDR1 SQVTM and CDR2 ANQGSEA. The CDR3 totals 15 residues. Here the CDR3 DNA reads TGCAGCGTCCCCCGTGGGCAGGGTTCCTACAATGAGCAGTTCTTC. Translated: CSVPRGQGSYNEQFF.

As to this clonotype: This beta chain represents an off-target read in a library built for alpha chains; its size is of limited meaning. This chain connects TRBV20-1 to TRBJ2-4; a possible D gene is TRBD2 (5 bases). Germline V gene sequence: CDR1 DFQATT, CDR2 SNEGSKA (reference sequence). This CDR3 has 18 residues. V lost 6 bases, J lost 0 bases, and 24 bases lay in between. In DNA form, the CDR3 reads TGCAGTGCAAGCATAGACTATTCGATAATACTAGCCAAAAACATTCAGTACTTC. As protein: CSASIDYSIILAKNIQYF.

About this clonotype: In a library made to pick up alpha chains, this beta chain is a stray read with a size that means little. The chain links TRBV7-7 to TRBJ2-3; D is perhaps TRBD1 or TRBD2 (5 bases each). CDR3 length: 15 residues. Germline CDR1 SSHAT, CDR2 FNYEAQ (reference sequence). V was shortened by 5 bases and J by 0 bases, with 12 bases between the two germline ends. The CDR3 protein is CASSRGEASTDTQYF. Here the CDR3 DNA reads TGTGCCAGCAGCAGGGGAGAAGCTAGCACAGATACGCAGTATTTT.

This clonotype is categorized as medium-sized (0.01 to 0.1%). Within a library made for alpha chains, this beta chain is off target, and its count is uninformative. The chain joins TRBV7-9 to TRBJ2-7; tentatively, D is TRBD1 (5 bases). This CDR3 region has 15 residues. Per germline, CDR1 SEHNR and CDR2 FQNEAQ (reference sequence). Trimming cost V 5 bases and J 4 bases, with 18 bases left between them. In DNA form, the CDR3 reads TGTGCCAGCAGCAGCAGGGTTGGGGCGGAGTACGAGCAGTACTTC. As protein: CASSSRVGAEYEQYF.

This clonotype was counted only a few times. A library prepared for alpha chains yielded this beta chain as an off-target read; its size is of little meaning. The chain couples TRBV7-2 to TRBJ2-3; 8 nucleotides line up with TRBD2. CDR3 length: 14 residues. Per germline, CDR1 SGHTA and CDR2 FQGNSA. V lost 5 bases to trimming and J lost 2 bases; unmatched junction nucleotides: 3. CDR3 region: CASSPAGATDTQYF. The CDR3 coding sequence is TGTGCCAGCAGCCCAGCGGGGGCCACAGATACGCAGTATTTT.

This clonotype is labeled large (0.1 to 1%). This beta chain represents an off-target read in a library built for alpha chains; its size is of limited meaning. The V call is TRBV7-4, the J call TRBJ2-3; 14 bases fit TRBD2. The ends lost 5 bases at V and 3 bases at J; junction bases unmatched: 4. This CDR3 spans 16 amino acids. From germline, CDR1 is SGHVT and CDR2 SQSDAQ. The CDR3 spells CASSKGLAGVTDTQYF. The CDR3 DNA reads TGTGCCAGCAGCAAGGGACTAGCGGGAGTAACAGATACGCAGTATTTT.

Notes on this clonotype: This beta chain is off target for a library built for alpha chains, so its abundance means little. V is TRBV4-2 and J is TRBJ2-3; D is ambiguous. Between the trimmed V and J ends, which lost 1 base and 4 bases, there was a span of 6 bases. CDR3 length: 13 amino acids. CDR1 LGHNA and CDR2 YNFKEQ come from the germline V gene. The CDR3 DNA is TGTGCCAGCAGCCAAGTTTTCGCAGATACGCAGTATTTT. Its translation is CASSQVFADTQYF.

This clonotype was seen a few times. This beta chain is off target for a library built for alpha chains, so its abundance means little. This sequence joins TRBV10-3 and TRBJ2-1; D gene ambiguous. Trimming removed 3 bases at V and 13 bases at J, with 10 bases between. The CDR3 runs 11 residues. Germline CDR1 is ENHRY and CDR2 is SYGVKD. In DNA, the CDR3 is TGTGCCATCAGTGACCCCCCGACTCAGTTCTTC. It is translated as CAISDPPTQFF.

As to this clonotype: The size of this beta chain means little, since it is a stray read in a library made for alpha chains. The rearrangement joins TRBV4-2 to TRBJ2-2, with no clear D. Trimming cost V 6 bases and J 3 bases, with 11 bases left between them. Germline V CDR1 and CDR2: LGHNA, YNFKEQ. The CDR3 loop spans 14 amino acids. CDR3 coding DNA: TGTGCCAGCAGTCCTCGATTCGACACCGGGGAGCTGTTTTTT. Amino acid sequence: CASSPRFDTGELFF.

This clonotype was seen just once. This beta chain lies outside the target of a library built for alpha chains; its clone size means little. V usage is TRBV20-1 and J usage is TRBJ2-3; D remains unclear. With 5 bases removed from V and 0 bases from J, the gap between germline ends came to 12 bases. The germline V gene encodes CDR1 DFQATT and CDR2 SNEGSKA (reference sequence). This CDR3 has 14 amino acids. The CDR3 sequence is CSAVVATSTDTQYF. The CDR3 DNA follows: TGCAGTGCTGTCGTAGCAACTAGCACAGATACGCAGTATTTT.